This T cell receptor (beta chain) was identified during a study of cytomegalovirus exposure and HLA in healthy donors. Trimming left V 7 bases short and J 0 bases short, with 12 bases between. Germline V gene lookup returns CDR1 LGHNT and CDR2 FRNRAP. The CDR3 is made up of 14 amino acids. Both 60 Vbeta primers and 13 Jbeta primers went into the PCR. Using immunoSEQ multiplex PCR, the repertoire was profiled, and TCRdb retains in-frame clones only, with some absent. The table includes about 210,000 clones, about 83% detected once. At the time of sampling, donors were nominally healthy, though unrecorded immune exposures were likely. Findings and limits, study-wide: Within an earlier analysis, most TCR beta V segments proved productive either about 87% or about 30% of the time. In a later analysis, a genetic analysis reported fewer productive-TCR N-insertions in an Asian-associated ancestry cluster than the cohort average. There were a few CMV-associated chains whose specificity for CMV antigens was confirmed in vitro.

On this clone itself: Its target is unknown.

Sequencing was carried out using PBMCs. The chain links TRBV12-5 to TRBJ1-1; D call uncertain. The sequence derives from a woman in her forties or fifties in good health and CMV-seropositive. This CDR3 is CASALSGMNTEAFF. The CDR3 DNA follows: TGTGCTAGTGCCCTATCGGGGATGAACACTGAAGCTTTCTTT.